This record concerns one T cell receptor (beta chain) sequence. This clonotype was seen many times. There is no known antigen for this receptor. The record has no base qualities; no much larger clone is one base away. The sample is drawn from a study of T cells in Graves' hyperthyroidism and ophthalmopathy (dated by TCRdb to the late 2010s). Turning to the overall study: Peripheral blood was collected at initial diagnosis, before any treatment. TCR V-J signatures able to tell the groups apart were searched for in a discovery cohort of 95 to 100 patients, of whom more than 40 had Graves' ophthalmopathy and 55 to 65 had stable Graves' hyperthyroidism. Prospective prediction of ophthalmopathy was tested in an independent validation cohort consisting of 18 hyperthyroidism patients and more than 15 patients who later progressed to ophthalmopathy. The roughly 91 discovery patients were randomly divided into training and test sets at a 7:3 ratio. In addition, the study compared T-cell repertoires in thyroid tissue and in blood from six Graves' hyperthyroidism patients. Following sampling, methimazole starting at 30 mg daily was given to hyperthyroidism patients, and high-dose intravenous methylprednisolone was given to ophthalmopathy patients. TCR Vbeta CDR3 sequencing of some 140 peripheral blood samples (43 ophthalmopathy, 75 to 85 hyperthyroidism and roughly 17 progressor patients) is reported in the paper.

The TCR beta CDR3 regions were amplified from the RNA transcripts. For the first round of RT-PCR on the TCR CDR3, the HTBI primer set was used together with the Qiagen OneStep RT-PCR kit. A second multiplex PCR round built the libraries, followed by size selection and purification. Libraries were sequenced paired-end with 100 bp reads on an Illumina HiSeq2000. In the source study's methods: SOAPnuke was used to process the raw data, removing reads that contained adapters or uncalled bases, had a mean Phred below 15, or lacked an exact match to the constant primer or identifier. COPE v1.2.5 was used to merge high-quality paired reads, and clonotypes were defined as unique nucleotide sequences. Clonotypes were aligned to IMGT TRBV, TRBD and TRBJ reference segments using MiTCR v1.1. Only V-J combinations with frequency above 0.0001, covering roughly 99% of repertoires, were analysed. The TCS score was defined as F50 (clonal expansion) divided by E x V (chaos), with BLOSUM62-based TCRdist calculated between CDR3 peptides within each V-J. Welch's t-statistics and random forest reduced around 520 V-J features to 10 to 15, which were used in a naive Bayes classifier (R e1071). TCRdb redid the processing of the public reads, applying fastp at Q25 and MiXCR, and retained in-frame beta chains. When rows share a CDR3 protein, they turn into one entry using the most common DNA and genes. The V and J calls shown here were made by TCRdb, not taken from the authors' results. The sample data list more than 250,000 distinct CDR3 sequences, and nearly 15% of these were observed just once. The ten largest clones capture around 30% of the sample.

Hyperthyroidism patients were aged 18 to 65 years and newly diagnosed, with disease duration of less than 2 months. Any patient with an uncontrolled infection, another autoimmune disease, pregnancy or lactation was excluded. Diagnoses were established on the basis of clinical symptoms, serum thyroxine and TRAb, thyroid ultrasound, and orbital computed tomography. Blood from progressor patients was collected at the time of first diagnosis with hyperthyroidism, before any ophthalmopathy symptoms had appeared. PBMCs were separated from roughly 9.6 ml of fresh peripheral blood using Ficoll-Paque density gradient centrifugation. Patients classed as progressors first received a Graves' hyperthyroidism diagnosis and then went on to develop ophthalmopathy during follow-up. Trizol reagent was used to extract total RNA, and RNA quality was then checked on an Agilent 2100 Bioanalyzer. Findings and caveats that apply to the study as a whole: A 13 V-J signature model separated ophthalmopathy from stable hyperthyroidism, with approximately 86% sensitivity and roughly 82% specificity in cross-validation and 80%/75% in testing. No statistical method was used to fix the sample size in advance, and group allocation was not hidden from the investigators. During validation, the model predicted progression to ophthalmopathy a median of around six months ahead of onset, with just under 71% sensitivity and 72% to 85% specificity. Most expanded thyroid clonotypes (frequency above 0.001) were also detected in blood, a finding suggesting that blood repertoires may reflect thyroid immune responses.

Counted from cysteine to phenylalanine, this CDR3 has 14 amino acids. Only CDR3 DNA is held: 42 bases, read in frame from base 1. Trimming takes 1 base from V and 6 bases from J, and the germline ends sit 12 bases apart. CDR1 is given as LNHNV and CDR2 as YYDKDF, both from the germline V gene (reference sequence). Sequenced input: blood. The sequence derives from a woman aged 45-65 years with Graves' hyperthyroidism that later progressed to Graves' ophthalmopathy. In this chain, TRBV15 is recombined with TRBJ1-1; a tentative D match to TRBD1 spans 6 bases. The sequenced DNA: TGTGCCACCAGCAGAGGGTGGGGGCAGGCTGAAGCTTTCTTT. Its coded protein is CATSRGWGQAEAFF.